Listed here is a single T cell receptor beta chain. This CDR3 comprises 16 residues. The V gene's germline CDR1 is MGHRA and CDR2 YSYEKL. V was shortened by 4 bases and J by 6 bases, with 22 bases between the two germline ends. This entry is derived from a study of blood T cell repertoires in COVID-19. Study-wide background: Samples representing acute and convalescent COVID-19 were sourced from the United States, Italy and Spain. Nucleic acid was either cDNA or gDNA, and it came from T cells, B-cell-depleted T cells, or PBMCs.

Original processing notes: Scientists estimated how many nucleated cells there were by amplifying reference gene primers. Here immunoSEQ multiplex PCR was the method, and the copy in TCRdb shows in-frame clones only, minus some. The V and J calls and the clone size are those of that table, but D and trimming were determined from the DNA. The data show 150,000 or so clones, around 80% seen once. The V and J genes are TRBV4-1 and TRBJ2-7, with D perhaps TRBD2 (6 bases). The sequenced sample consisted of peripheral blood. The source is a human donor with acute or convalescent COVID-19. The donor label of this sample is uncertain. The CDR3 DNA is TGCGCCAGCAGCCGATCCCTGGGGGGACCCCCTCTCGAGCAGTACTTC. Its protein product is CASSRSLGGPPLEQYF.